This is a list of T cell receptor beta chains from one sample in a study of cytotoxic CD8 clonotypes in ibrutinib-treated CLL. TCRdb's copy holds only in-frame clones and misses some; the assay was immunoSEQ multiplex PCR. This sample carries approximately 100,000 clones, approximately 80% of them seen once, and the ten largest clones take around 24%. Specimen: PBMCs, collected after 24 months of ibrutinib treatment. The receptors were gathered from a human donor with chronic lymphocytic leukemia. Both conserved end residues are part of each CDR3. D genes are given only for firm matches. The size entry is marked missing in some rows and otherwise reads once, few, many or a size class.

V gene	clone size	J gene	D gene	CDR3 protein	CDR3 DNA
TRBV5-6	.	TRBJ2-5	TRBD1	CASKLQTGGKTQYF	TGTGCCAGCAAATTACAAACAGGGGGGAAGACCCAGTACTTC
TRBV23-1	.	TRBJ2-7	TRBD2	CASSQRLADSYEQYF	TGCGCCAGCAGTCAAAGACTAGCGGATAGCTACGAGCAGTACTTC
TRBV19	.	TRBJ2-2	TRBD1	CASRTGQGASPELFF	TGTGCCAGTAGAACCGGACAGGGGGCTTCTCCTGAGCTGTTTTTT
TRBV7-2	.	TRBJ2-1	TRBD1	CASSAQAGTGLYNEQFF	TGTGCCAGCAGCGCGCAAGCCGGGACAGGGCTGTACAATGAGCAGTTCTTC
TRBV9	.	TRBJ2-7	TRBD2	CASSATSGGYYEQYF	TGTGCCAGCAGCGCAACTAGCGGGGGGTACTACGAGCAGTACTTC
TRBV28	once	TRBJ1-2	.	CASSTQDPGPYGYTF	TGTGCCAGCAGCACCCAGGACCCCGGACCCTATGGCTACACCTTC
TRBV28	.	TRBJ1-2	TRBD1	CASSLFRQGNYGYTF	TGTGCCAGCAGTTTATTTCGACAGGGGAACTATGGCTACACCTTC
TRBV5-3	.	TRBJ1-2	.	CARSPPGTRGGYTF	TGTGCCAGAAGCCCCCCGGGGACCCGAGGTGGCTACACCTTC
TRBV11-1	.	TRBJ2-7	TRBD1	CASSLDRGPYEQYF	TGTGCCAGCAGCTTAGACAGGGGACCCTACGAGCAGTACTTC
TRBV5-1	.	TRBJ2-1	TRBD2	CASSPGLGAGGMGMTQFF	TGCGCCAGCAGCCCCGGACTAGGGGCGGGGGGCATGGGAATGACGCAGTTCTTC
TRBV5-1	.	TRBJ2-5	.	CASSSGRKNQETQYF	TGCGCCAGCAGCTCTGGACGGAAAAACCAAGAGACCCAGTACTTC
TRBV18	.	TRBJ2-6	.	CASSPPAGSGANVLTF	TGTGCCAGCTCACCACCGGCGGGCTCTGGGGCCAACGTCCTGACTTTC
TRBV4-3	.	TRBJ1-1	TRBD1	CASSQDWTGGPRNTEAFF	TGCGCCAGCAGCCAAGACTGGACAGGGGGCCCCCGGAACACTGAAGCTTTCTTT
TRBV5-8	many	TRBJ2-5	TRBD2	CASSLGLAGVGETQYF	TGTGCCAGCAGCTTGGGACTAGCGGGAGTCGGAGAGACCCAGTACTTC
TRBV7-3	.	TRBJ2-5	.	CASSFRKQETQYF	TGTGCCAGCAGCTTCCGGAAACAGGAGACCCAGTACTTC
TRBV11-2	.	TRBJ2-2	.	CASSPDFPGELFF	TGTGCCAGCAGCCCGGATTTCCCCGGGGAGCTGTTTTTT
TRBV28	.	TRBJ2-1	.	CASTSAGHPSSYNEQFF	TGTGCCAGCACTTCCGCCGGACACCCGAGCTCCTACAATGAGCAGTTCTTC
TRBV7-2	once	TRBJ2-2	.	CASRWGLGAKGELFF	TGTGCCAGCAGATGGGGTTTAGGGGCAAAAGGGGAGCTGTTTTTT
TRBV4-1	few	TRBJ2-2	TRBD2	CASSQDTGGRASSDTGELFF	TGCGCCAGCAGCCAAGATACGGGCGGGAGGGCCAGTTCTGACACCGGGGAGCTGTTTTTT
TRBV6-4	few	TRBJ1-6	TRBD1	CASSPNQGERTPLHF	TGTGCCAGCAGTCCAAATCAGGGGGAGAGGACACCCCTCCACTTT
TRBV19	.	TRBJ1-6	.	CASRFTRNSPLHF	TGTGCCAGTAGATTCACTAGGAATTCACCCCTCCACTTT
TRBV2	.	TRBJ2-5	TRBD2	CASTAGGSTGQETQYF	TGTGCCAGCACAGCGGGAGGGTCAACGGGGCAAGAGACCCAGTACTTC
TRBV18	.	TRBJ2-5	.	CASSPWGEETQYF	TGTGCCAGCTCACCTTGGGGGGAAGAGACCCAGTACTTC
TRBV11-2	.	TRBJ2-5	TRBD2	CASSLVGLAGNF	TGTGCCAGCAGCTTAGTGGGACTAGCGGGAAACTTC
TRBV4-1	.	TRBJ2-7	.	CASSQPGLVASNEQYF	TGCGCCAGCAGCCAACCCGGGCTGGTTGCGTCCAACGAGCAGTACTTC
TRBV18	.	TRBJ2-7	TRBD1	CASSETTGEVYEQYF	TGTGCCAGCTCAGAAACGACAGGGGAAGTCTACGAGCAGTACTTC
TRBV6-1	.	TRBJ2-1	.	CASSALGANWEQFF	TGTGCCAGCAGTGCGCTGGGCGCAAACTGGGAGCAGTTCTTC
TRBV5-1	.	TRBJ1-3	.	CASSLTGPGNTIYF	TGCGCCAGCAGCTTGACAGGGCCTGGAAACACCATATATTTT
TRBV9	.	TRBJ2-7	.	CASSVAYRFHEQYF	TGTGCCAGCAGCGTAGCTTACAGGTTCCACGAGCAGTACTTC
TRBV10-1	.	TRBJ1-1	TRBD1	CASRPRSNRDRERDTEAFF	TGCGCCAGCAGACCCCGAAGCAACCGGGACAGGGAACGCGACACTGAAGCTTTCTTT
TRBV6-1	.	TRBJ2-1	.	CASKKVSYNEQFF	TGTGCCAGCAAAAAGGTCTCCTACAATGAGCAGTTCTTC